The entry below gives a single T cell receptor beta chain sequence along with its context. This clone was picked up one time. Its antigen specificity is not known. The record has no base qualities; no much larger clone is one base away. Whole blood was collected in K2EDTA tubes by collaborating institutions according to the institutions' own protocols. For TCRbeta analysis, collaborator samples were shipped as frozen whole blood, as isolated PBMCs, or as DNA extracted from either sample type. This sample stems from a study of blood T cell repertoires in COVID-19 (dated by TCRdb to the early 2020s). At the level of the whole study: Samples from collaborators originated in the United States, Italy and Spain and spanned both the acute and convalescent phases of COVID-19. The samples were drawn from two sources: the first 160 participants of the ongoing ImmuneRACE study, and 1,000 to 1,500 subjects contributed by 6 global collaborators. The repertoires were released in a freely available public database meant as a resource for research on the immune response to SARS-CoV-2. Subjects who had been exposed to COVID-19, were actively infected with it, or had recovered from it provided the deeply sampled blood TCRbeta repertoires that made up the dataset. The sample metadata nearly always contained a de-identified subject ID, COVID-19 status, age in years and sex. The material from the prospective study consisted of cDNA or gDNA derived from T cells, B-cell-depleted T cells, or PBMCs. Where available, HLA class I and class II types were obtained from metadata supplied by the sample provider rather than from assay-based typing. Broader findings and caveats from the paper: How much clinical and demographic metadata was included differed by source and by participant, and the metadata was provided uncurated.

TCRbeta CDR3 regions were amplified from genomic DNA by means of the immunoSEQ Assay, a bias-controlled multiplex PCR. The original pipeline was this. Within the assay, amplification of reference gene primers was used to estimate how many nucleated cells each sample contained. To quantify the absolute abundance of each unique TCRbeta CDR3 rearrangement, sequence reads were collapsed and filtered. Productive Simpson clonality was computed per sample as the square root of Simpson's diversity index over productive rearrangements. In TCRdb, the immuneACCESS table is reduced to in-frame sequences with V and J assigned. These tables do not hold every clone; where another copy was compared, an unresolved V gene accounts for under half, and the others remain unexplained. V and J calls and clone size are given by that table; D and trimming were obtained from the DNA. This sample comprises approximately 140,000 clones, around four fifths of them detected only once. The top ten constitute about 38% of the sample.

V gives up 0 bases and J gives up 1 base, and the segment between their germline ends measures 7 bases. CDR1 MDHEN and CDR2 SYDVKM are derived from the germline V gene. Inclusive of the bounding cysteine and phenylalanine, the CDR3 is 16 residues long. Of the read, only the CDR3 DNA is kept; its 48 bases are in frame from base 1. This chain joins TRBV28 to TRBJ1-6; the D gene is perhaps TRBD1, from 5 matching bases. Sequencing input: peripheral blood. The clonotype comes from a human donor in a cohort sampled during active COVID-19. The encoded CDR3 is CASSLWSGSYNSPLHF. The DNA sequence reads TGTGCCAGCAGTTTATGGTCAGGGTCCTATAATTCACCCCTCCACTTT.